The 24 T cell receptor beta chains presented below share a single source sample, sequenced in a study of control samples from healthy donors and cancer patients. Libraries were prepared by immunoSEQ multiplex PCR; TCRdb keeps only in-frame clonotypes and omits some of them. Here the sample spans 98,000 or so clones, 88% being singletons. Sequenced sample: blood. These receptors all come from a woman between 65 and 79 years old in good health.

V usage is TRBV3-1 (or the pseudogene TRBV3-2) and J usage is TRBJ2-3; 16 bases match TRBD2. V lost 3 bases to trimming and J lost 3 bases; unmatched junction nucleotides: 6. CDR1 is LGHDT, CDR2 YNNKEL, per germline (reference sequence). CDR3 length: 18 residues. The CDR3 protein is CASSQSGLAGGPTDTQYF. The CDR3 nucleotides read TGTGCCAGCAGCCAGTCGGGACTAGCGGGGGGGCCGACAGATACGCAGTATTTT.

This clone has a handful of counts. V and J are TRBV5-8 and TRBJ2-4; D not resolved. Germline CDR1 SGHTS, CDR2 YDEGEE. CDR3 size: 15 residues. Trimming shortened V by 3 bases and J by 4 bases, and 14 bases separated the two germline ends. CDR3 in amino acids: CASSSMANLKNIQYF. The CDR3 DNA is TGTGCCAGCAGCTCCATGGCCAACCTAAAAAACATTCAGTACTTC. The variable domain in full, with the rest retrieved from reference TRBV5-8 and TRBJ2-4, is EAGVTQSPTHLIKTRGQQATLRCSPISGHTSVYWYQQALGLGLQFLLWYDEGEERNRGNFPPRFSGRQFPNYSSELNVNALELEDSALYLCASSSMANLKNIQYFGAGTRLSVL.

This chain connects TRBV5-4 to TRBJ2-3; D unclear. The CDR3 loop spans 12 amino acids. CDR1 SGHNT and CDR2 YYREEE come from the germline V gene (reference sequence). V lost 4 bases and J lost 2, with 5 bases in between. In nucleotides, the CDR3 is TGTGCCAGCAGCCGCACCACAGATACGCAGTATTTT. Translated, it gives CASSRTTDTQYF.

This sequence joins TRBV5-8 and TRBJ2-3; tentatively, D is TRBD1 or TRBD2 (5 bases each). Germline CDR1 is SGHTS and CDR2 is YDEGEE. This CDR3 has 11 amino acids. The V end was cut by 2 bases, the J end by 10 bases, with 8 bases between. The CDR3 region has the DNA TGTGCCAGCAGCTTCCTGGGGGCGCAGTATTTT. It yields the protein CASSFLGAQYF.

This sequence joins TRBV5-6 and TRBJ1-1, with 7 bases lining up with TRBD1. The CDR3 sequence is 12 residues long. J gave up 6 bases and V 2 bases, and 1 base lay outside the gene matches. Germline V lookup: CDR1 SGHDT, CDR2 YYEEEE. The CDR3 is CASSLQGPEAFF. The CDR3 DNA follows: TGTGCCAGCAGCTTACAGGGGCCTGAAGCTTTCTTT.

The chain combines TRBV19 with TRBJ1-1, with TRBD1 matching 8 bases. Germline CDR1 is LNHDA and CDR2 is SQIVND (reference sequence). The CDR3 sequence is 13 residues long. Germline trimming cut 8 bases from V and 4 bases from J; bases unmatched to any gene: 6. The CDR3 sequence is CASRQGPGTEAFF. CDR3 nucleotide sequence: TGTGCCAGTCGACAGGGGCCGGGCACTGAAGCTTTCTTT.

The chain uses TRBV20-1 and TRBJ2-1; D gene ambiguous. Germline CDR1 is DFQATT and CDR2 is SNEGSKA (reference sequence). There are 12 residues in the CDR3. V shed 3 bases and J shed 7 bases, with 10 bases lying between them. The CDR3 DNA reads TGCAGTGCTAGTGACCGTAAGAATGAGCAGTTCTTC. Translation gives CSASDRKNEQFF.

V and J are TRBV28 and TRBJ1-1; 7 bases line up with TRBD1. V lost 8 bases and J lost 4; bases outside the gene matches: 7. This CDR3 has 13 amino acids. CDR1 is MDHEN, CDR2 SYDVKM, per germline. CDR3 region: CASSEGAATEAFF. The CDR3 nucleotides are TGTGCCAGCTCCGAGGGGGCGGCCACTGAAGCTTTCTTT.

The V and J genes are TRBV12-3 or TRBV12-4 and TRBJ1-1; D unresolved. Trimming left V 4 bases short and J 3 bases short, with 6 bases between. The CDR3 has 12 amino acids. This CDR3 reads CASSSGYTEAFF. CDR3 nucleotide sequence: TGTGCCAGCAGTTCAGGTTACACTGAAGCTTTCTTT.

The J gene is TRBJ2-1, the V gene TRBV5-1; D possibly corresponds to TRBD2 (6 bases). Germline V gene lookup returns CDR1 SGHRS and CDR2 YFSETQ. The V end was cut by 0 bases, the J end by 7 bases, with 23 bases between. This CDR3 contains 18 residues. The CDR3 spells CASSLVGPGGGAPNEQFF. The CDR3 DNA reads TGCGCCAGCAGCTTGGTAGGACCTGGGGGAGGTGCACCGAATGAGCAGTTCTTC. Full variable domain (outside the CDR3, taken from reference TRBV5-1 and TRBJ2-1): KAGVTQTPRYLIKTRGQQVTLSCSPISGHRSVSWYQQTPGQGLQFLFEYFSETQRNKGNFPGRFSGRQFSNSRSEMNVSTLELGDSALYLCASSLVGPGGGAPNEQFFGPGTRLTVL.

V usage is TRBV7-9 and J usage is TRBJ2-7; D gene ambiguous. Germline CDR1 and CDR2: SEHNR and FQNEAQ (reference sequence). The length of the CDR3 is 12 residues. V lost 4 bases and J 5 bases, leaving 9 bases between the germline ends. The CDR3 DNA sequence: TGTGCCAGCAGCTCGTTCAGCCACGAGCAGTACTTC. Protein product: CASSSFSHEQYF.

The CDR3 nucleotides are TGTGCCAGCAGACAGGGTTTAGGCTATGGCTACACCTTC. It codes for CASRQGLGYGYTF. V usage is TRBV2 and J usage is TRBJ1-2, with a weak D call TRBD1 (6 bases). The germline V gene encodes CDR1 SNHLY and CDR2 FYNNEI. The CDR3 has 13 amino acids. Trimming cost V 6 bases and J 4 bases, with 12 bases left between them.

A word on this clone: Mismatch with germline at one junction end may stem from a read error. The genes are TRBV7-7 and TRBJ2-1; D may match TRBD1 or TRBD2 (5 bases each). Germline V gene lookup returns CDR1 SSHAT and CDR2 FNYEAQ (reference sequence). This CDR3 has 15 amino acids. The CDR3 region has the DNA TGTGCTAGCAGCAATTCCGGGACCGCAGGAGGTGAGCAGTTCTTC. Translating it yields CASSNSGTAGGEQFF.

The chain couples TRBV6-1 to TRBJ2-3; no clear D gene. CDR3 length: 12 amino acids. Per germline, CDR1 MNHNS and CDR2 SASEGT. V shed 2 bases and J shed 5 bases, with 5 bases lying between them. In DNA form, the CDR3 reads TGTGCCAGCAGTGAATGGTTAGATACGCAGTATTTT. Residues: CASSEWLDTQYF.

This chain links TRBV6-4 with TRBJ2-3, with 7 positions matching TRBD1. CDR3 length: 17 residues. With V trimmed by 4 bases and J by 2 bases, 12 bases remained unmatched. Per germline, CDR1 MRHNA and CDR2 SNTAGT. In nucleotides, the CDR3 is TGTGCCAGCAGTGCGCTCCCTAGGACAGGAGACACAGATACGCAGTATTTT. Translation gives CASSALPRTGDTDTQYF.

DNA of the CDR3: TGTGCCACACGACAGGGAGCCAGCGAGCAGTACTTC. Translation: CATRQGASEQYF. The chain uses TRBV6-5 and TRBJ2-7; 7 nucleotides align to TRBD1. Germline loops: CDR1 MNHEY, CDR2 SVGAGI. With 10 bases clipped from V and 6 bases from J, the junction kept 9 bases outside the gene matches. CDR3 length: 12 residues.

This chain links TRBV30 with TRBJ1-6, with TRBD1 as a possible D gene (5 bases). The CDR3 spans 14 residues. In germline, CDR1 is GTSNPN, CDR2 SVGIG (reference sequence). V lost 5 bases, J lost 9 bases, and 17 bases lay in between. The CDR3 protein is CAWSMRQGGSPLHF. CDR3 DNA sequence: TGTGCCTGGTCAATGCGCCAGGGAGGTTCACCCCTCCACTTT.

CDR3 in amino acids: CASSALLAGGGTDTQYF. The CDR3 DNA reads TGTGCCAGTAGTGCCCTACTAGCGGGAGGGGGGACAGATACGCAGTATTTT. The chain recombines TRBV19 with TRBJ2-3, with 13 bases matching TRBD2. This CDR3 is 17 amino acids long. Germline V gene sequence: CDR1 LNHDA, CDR2 SQIVND (reference sequence). V was pared by 5 bases and J by 3 bases, with 8 bases of the junction left unmatched.

This clone was picked up one time. The rearrangement uses TRBV5-8 and TRBJ1-1; D is unresolved. There are 13 residues in the CDR3. The V end was cut by 4 bases, the J end by 4 bases, with 11 bases between. Germline CDR1 reads SGHTS; CDR2 reads YDEGEE. CDR3 sequence reads: CASSTGWGTEAFF. The CDR3, as DNA: TGTGCCAGCAGCACCGGCTGGGGCACTGAAGCTTTCTTT.

The chain has TRBV11-2 and TRBJ2-7, with 7 nucleotides matching TRBD2. The germline V gene encodes CDR1 SGHAT and CDR2 FQNNGV. This CDR3 contains 14 residues. Germline trimming cut 3 bases from V and 0 bases from J; bases unmatched to any gene: 2. CDR3 coding DNA: TGTGCCAGCAGCTTCGGCGGGGGCTCCTACGAGCAGTACTTC. It encodes CASSFGGGSYEQYF.

This clone is a singleton in its sample. The chain uses TRBV5-6 and TRBJ2-1, with TRBD2 identical over 11 bases. The CDR3 runs to 15 residues. V gave up 4 bases and J gave up 7 bases; unmatched junction bases: 7. Germline values: CDR1 SGHDT, CDR2 YYEEEE. CDR3 in amino acids: CASSLIAGGGNEQFF. The DNA for the CDR3 is TGTGCCAGCAGCCTTATAGCGGGAGGGGGAAATGAGCAGTTCTTC. Full variable domain (missing parts from reference TRBV5-6 and TRBJ2-1): DAGVTQSPTHLIKTRGQQVTLRCSPKSGHDTVSWYQQALGQGPQFIFQYYEEEERQRGNFPDRFSGHQFPNYSSELNVNALLLGDSALYLCASSLIAGGGNEQFFGPGTRLTVL.

The chain carries TRBV6-5 and TRBJ1-1; D is uncertain. Trimming took 6 bases from V and 0 from J, leaving 8 bases between them. This CDR3 contains 13 residues. The germline gives CDR1 MNHEY, CDR2 SVGAGI. This chain's CDR3 is CASSLNLNTEAFF. CDR3 bases: TGTGCCAGCAGCCTCAACTTGAACACTGAAGCTTTCTTT.

The chain combines TRBV9 with TRBJ1-5; 7 bases are shared with TRBD1. The length of the CDR3 is 15 residues. The junction had 8 bases not matched to a gene; V was cut back by 4 bases and J by 4 bases. Germline V gene lookup returns CDR1 SGDLS and CDR2 YYNGEE. The CDR3 here is CASSPGGASNQPQHF. The CDR3 coding sequence is TGTGCCAGCAGCCCAGGGGGGGCCAGTAATCAGCCCCAGCATTTT.

The chain recombines TRBV5-4 with TRBJ1-2; weak D call: TRBD1 (5 bases). CDR1 and CDR2 from the germline V gene are SGHNT and YYREEE (reference sequence). The CDR3 has 15 residues. With 3 bases removed from V and 6 bases from J, the gap between germline ends came to 18 bases. For the CDR3, the DNA is TGTGCCAGCAGCTCCGATGTCAGGGCTGTGGATGGCTACACCTTC. Translated, it gives CASSSDVRAVDGYTF.